The T cell receptor (beta chain) described here comes from a study of blood T cell repertoires in COVID-19 (dated by TCRdb to 2020 to 2022). With respect to the entire study: Collaborator samples came from the United States, Italy and Spain and covered acute and convalescent phases of COVID-19. The material from the prospective study consisted of cDNA or gDNA derived from T cells, B-cell-depleted T cells, or PBMCs. Deeply sampled blood TCRbeta repertoires from subjects exposed to, actively infected with, or recovered from COVID-19 were included in the dataset. The repertoires were made available in a free public database intended to serve as a resource for research on the immune response to SARS-CoV-2. Samples were obtained from the ongoing ImmuneRACE study (first 160 participants) and from 950 to 1,500 subjects provided by 6 global collaborators. Nearly every sample came with metadata listing a de-identified subject ID, COVID-19 status, age in years and sex. Where available, HLA class I and class II types were taken from metadata supplied by the sample provider and were not determined by assay-based typing.

Taken from the germline V gene, the CDR1 and CDR2 loops are LGHNT and FRNRAP. V ends up 1 base short and J 0 bases short, with an unmatched junction base count of 0. The CDR3 contains 15 residues, cysteine and phenylalanine counted. Only the CDR3 portion is preserved as DNA: 45 bases, with reading frame beginning at the first base. Notes on this clone: Its recognized antigen is unknown. Base-call qualities are not available, and no considerably larger clone is one nucleotide away.

The immunoSEQ Assay, a bias-controlled multiplex PCR, was used to amplify TCRbeta CDR3 regions from genomic DNA. Processing in the source paper ran as follows. The number of nucleated cells in each sample was estimated by amplification of reference gene primers within the assay. To quantify the absolute abundance of each unique TCRbeta CDR3 rearrangement, sequence reads were collapsed and filtered. Productive Simpson clonality was computed per sample as the square root of Simpson's diversity index over productive rearrangements. In TCRdb, the immuneACCESS table is reduced to in-frame sequences with V and J assigned. These tables do not hold every clone; where another copy was compared, an unresolved V gene accounts for under half, and the others remain unexplained. D and trimming were read from the DNA, whereas the V and J calls and clone size are those reported in that table. The sample includes about 280,000 clones, with 65% to 90% observed a single time. The ten largest clones capture 4% to 6% of the sample.

The collaborating institutions used their own protocols to collect whole blood in K2EDTA tubes. For TCRbeta analysis, collaborator samples were shipped as frozen whole blood, as isolated PBMCs, or as DNA extracted from either sample type. Points the paper makes about the study in general: How much clinical and demographic metadata was included differed by source and by participant, and the metadata was provided uncurated.

Sequenced sample: peripheral blood. This TCR derives from a man in his fifties or sixties with active or convalescent COVID-19. The sequence is built from TRBV12-5 and TRBJ2-3; 8 bases in between match TRBD2. This receptor has the CDR3 CASGLGLASTDTQYF. The nucleotide sequence is TGTGCTAGTGGTTTGGGACTAGCGAGCACAGATACGCAGTATTTT.